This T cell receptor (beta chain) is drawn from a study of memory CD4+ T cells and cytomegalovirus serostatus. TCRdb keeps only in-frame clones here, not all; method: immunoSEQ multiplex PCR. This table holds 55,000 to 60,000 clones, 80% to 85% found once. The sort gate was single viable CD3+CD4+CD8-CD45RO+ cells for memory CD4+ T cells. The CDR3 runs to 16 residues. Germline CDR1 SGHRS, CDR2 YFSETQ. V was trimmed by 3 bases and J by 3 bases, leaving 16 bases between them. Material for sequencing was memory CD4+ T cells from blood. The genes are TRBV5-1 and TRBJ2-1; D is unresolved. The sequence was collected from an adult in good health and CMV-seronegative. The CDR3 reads CASSSPPRPHYNEQFF. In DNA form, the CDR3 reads TGCGCCAGCAGCTCCCCCCCTAGGCCCCACTACAATGAGCAGTTCTTC.